The 5 T cell receptor beta chains listed next were all sequenced from one sample in a study of T-cell reconstitution after alpha-beta-depleted transplantation in children. For TCRbeta, the library was prepared with unique molecular identifiers. TCRdb reanalysed the PCR reads using MiXCR and keeps one entry per CDR3 protein. The sample holds some 300,000 distinct CDR3 sequences, 10% seen once. The material was PBMCs, obtained before TCRalphabeta/CD19-depleted stem cell transplant. The receptors stem from a boy younger than two with acute myeloid leukemia, due to receive a stem cell transplant.

This clonotype occurred once. The chain links TRBV29-1 to TRBJ2-7; 8 bases are shared with TRBD2. The ends lost 1 base at V and 4 bases at J; junction bases unmatched: 0. This CDR3 region has 12 residues. CDR1 is SQVTM, CDR2 ANQGSEA, per germline. CDR3 loop: CSVEGGGYEQYF. For the CDR3, the DNA is TGCAGCGTTGAAGGCGGGGGGTACGAGCAGTACTTC.

This clonotype was observed a single time. This sequence may be a read error, since a much larger clone differs from it by one base. The chain recombines TRBV29-1 with TRBJ2-7; unclear D gene. This CDR3 is built from 12 residues. Trimming took 4 bases from V and 4 from J, leaving 11 bases between them. CDR1 and CDR2 (germline): SQVTM, ANQGSEA. The CDR3 spells CSVVLGIYEQYV. The CDR3 coding sequence is TGCAGCGTTGTTCTGGGGATTTACGAGCAGTACGTC.

The rearrangement uses TRBV10-3 and TRBJ2-7; maybe TRBD2 (6 bases). In germline, CDR1 is ENHRY, CDR2 SYGVKD. The V end was cut by 3 bases, the J end by 5 bases, with 17 bases between. The CDR3 consists of 15 residues. The CDR3 DNA is TGTGCCATCAGTGAAAGGGACGGCGGCGGGGACGAGCAGTACTTC. Translating gives CAISERDGGGDEQYF.

This clonotype came up a few times. This chain links TRBV7-2 with TRBJ2-7; 14 bases line up with TRBD2. Unmatched junction bases numbered 7, after V lost 5 bases and J lost 4 bases. The CDR3 contains 16 residues. The germline gives CDR1 SGHTA, CDR2 FQGNSA. The CDR3 region has the DNA TGTGCCAGCAGCGCGGGACTAGCGGGGGAAGGTTACGAGCAGTACTTC. Amino acid sequence: CASSAGLAGEGYEQYF.

This clonotype was counted many times. This chain connects TRBV12-3 or TRBV12-4 to TRBJ2-2, with D perhaps matching TRBD1 (6 bases). This CDR3 is 16 amino acids long. V lost 6 bases and J 7 bases, leaving 21 bases between the germline ends. This chain's CDR3 is CASRQTADRASGELFF. Here the CDR3 DNA reads TGTGCCAGCAGACAAACCGCGGACAGAGCGAGCGGGGAGCTGTTTTTT.